This T cell receptor (beta chain) was captured in a study of blood T cell repertoires in COVID-19 (dated by TCRdb to 2020 to 2022). About the investigation overall: Collaborator samples came from the United States, Italy and Spain and covered acute and convalescent phases of COVID-19. Samples were obtained from the ongoing ImmuneRACE study (first 160 participants) and from about 1,300 subjects provided by 6 global collaborators. The prospective study material was composed of cDNA or gDNA derived from T cells, B-cell-depleted T cells, or PBMCs. The repertoires were released in a freely available public database meant as a resource for research on the immune response to SARS-CoV-2. Sample metadata almost always included a de-identified subject ID, COVID-19 status, age in years and sex. Where available, HLA class I and class II types were taken from metadata supplied by the sample provider and were not determined by assay-based typing. Deeply sampled blood TCRbeta repertoires from subjects exposed to, actively infected with, or recovered from COVID-19 were included in the dataset. General conclusions and limits of the study: Clinical and demographic metadata were provided uncurated, with the amount varying by source and participant.

Notes on this clone: It has no known antigen specificity. No base-level quality is on record; no much larger clone is a single base apart.

The CDR3 sequence holds 15 residues, the cysteine and phenylalanine included. Only CDR3 DNA remains: 45 bases, in frame from the first base. V is pruned by 4 bases and J by 6 bases, leaving 6 bases of the junction without a gene match. Sequences KGHSH (CDR1) and LQKENI (CDR2) are obtained from the germline V gene. Samples from volunteer blood donors who had recovered from COVID-19 were contributed by a second Seattle source. Collaborating institutions collected whole blood in K2EDTA tubes following their own protocols. Collaborator samples were shipped for TCRbeta analysis as frozen whole blood, isolated PBMCs, or DNA extracted from either sample type. TCRbeta CDR3 regions were amplified from genomic DNA using the immunoSEQ Assay, a bias-controlled multiplex PCR. The paper's processing steps were these. The number of nucleated cells in each sample was estimated by amplification of reference gene primers within the assay. Sequence reads were collapsed and filtered to measure the absolute abundance of every unique TCRbeta CDR3 rearrangement. Productive Simpson clonality was computed per sample as the square root of Simpson's diversity index over productive rearrangements. TCRdb mirrors the immuneACCESS table, restricted to in-frame sequences. Some clones are absent from its copies; in checked studies, under half trace to an unresolved V gene, and the reason for the others is unknown. The V and J calls and clone size come from that table; D and trimming were worked out from the DNA. A total of some 240,000 clones appear in this sample, 75% to 90% of them only once. The biggest ten clones account for around 7.2% of the sample.

The sequenced sample was peripheral blood. This receptor was taken from a man in his 60s who had recovered from COVID-19. The chain was built from TRBV18 and TRBJ2-2, and TRBD1 aligns with 9 junction nucleotides. Here is the DNA: TGTGCCAGCTCACAATCGGACAGGGGTCCCGGGGAGCTGTTTTTT. Its amino acids are CASSQSDRGPGELFF.